Below, 3 T cell receptor beta chains from the same sample are listed, as sequenced in a study of blood T cell repertoires in COVID-19. Sequencing used immunoSEQ multiplex PCR; TCRdb keeps in-frame clones, though not all of them. The repertoire consists of 150,000 or so clones, with roughly 82% occurring once and the leading ten covering around 8%. The sample consisted of peripheral blood. These receptors all come from an older woman with acute or convalescent COVID-19.

The chain is built from TRBV6-5 and TRBJ1-1; 8 bases are a match to TRBD1. The V and J ends lost 0 bases and 3 bases, in that order; junction bases with no gene match: 3. CDR1 is MNHEY, CDR2 SVGAGI, per germline. This CDR3 spans 15 amino acids. The DNA for the CDR3 is TGTGCCAGCAGTTACTCCATCAGGGGGCACACTGAAGCTTTCTTT. It codes for CASSYSIRGHTEAFF.

This rearrangement joins TRBV7-9 to TRBJ1-2, with TRBD1 matching over 10 bases. The CDR3 runs 15 residues. Per the germline V gene, CDR1 is SEHNR and CDR2 is FQNEAQ (reference sequence). V lost 2 bases to trimming and J lost 7 bases; unmatched junction nucleotides: 7. CDR3 region: CASSLRDRGAAGYTF. For the CDR3, the DNA is TGTGCCAGCAGCTTACGGGACAGGGGAGCGGCTGGCTACACCTTC.

The chain is built from TRBV7-6 and TRBJ2-2; D unclear. V was shortened by 4 bases and J by 0 bases, with 18 bases between the two germline ends. Looked up from germline, CDR1 is SGHVS and CDR2 is FNYEAQ. CDR3 size: 18 residues. For the CDR3, the DNA is TGTGCCAGCAGCTACCTAAGACCCGCGGCAACGAACACCGGGGAGCTGTTTTTT. Its translation: CASSYLRPAATNTGELFF.